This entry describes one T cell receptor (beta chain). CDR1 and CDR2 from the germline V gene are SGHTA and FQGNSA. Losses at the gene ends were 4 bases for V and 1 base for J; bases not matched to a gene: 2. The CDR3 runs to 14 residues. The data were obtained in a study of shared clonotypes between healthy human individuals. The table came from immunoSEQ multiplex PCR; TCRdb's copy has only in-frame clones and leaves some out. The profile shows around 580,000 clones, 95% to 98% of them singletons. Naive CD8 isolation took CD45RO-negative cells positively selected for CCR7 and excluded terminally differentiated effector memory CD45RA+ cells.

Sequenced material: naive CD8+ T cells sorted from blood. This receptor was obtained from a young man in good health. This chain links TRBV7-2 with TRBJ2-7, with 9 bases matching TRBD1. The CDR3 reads CASSSGTGSYEQYF. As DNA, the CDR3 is TGTGCCAGCAGCTCTGGGACAGGGTCCTACGAGCAGTACTTC.